This T cell receptor (beta chain) was recovered during a study of post-analysis software for immune sequencing data. Study overall: Relapsing-remitting, secondary progressive and progressive-relapsing multiple sclerosis were all included among the disease courses.

Comment on this clonotype: The antigen is undetermined.

The TCR beta cDNA libraries contained unique molecular identifiers. Input amounts of roughly 0.9 to 10 million T cells were used. These gave 500,000 or so cDNA molecules, so each molecule approximated one T cell. TCRdb ran MiXCR on the PCR reads and lists one entry per CDR3 protein. The sample has roughly 580,000 distinct CDR3 sequences; about 40% are singletons. This CDR3 has 13 amino acids. Trimming cost V 1 base and J 5 bases, with 6 bases left between them. Germline CDR1 reads SGHVS; CDR2 reads FQNEAQ. Findings and caveats of the study: Co-batched samples clustered tightly together by F measure. Versus controls, multiple sclerosis patients showed significantly lower diversity (normalized Chao1). Patients used about 5 TRBV segments, including TRBV5-6, TRBV5-1 and TRBV20-1, more often than controls.

This sequence was found in a girl under 18 with multiple sclerosis. The rearrangement links TRBV7-8 to TRBJ1-5; D remains ambiguous. The sample was blood. The CDR3 loop reads CASSLVLDQPQHF. CDR3 DNA sequence: TGTGCCAGCAGCTTAGTTCTAGATCAGCCCCAGCATTTT.